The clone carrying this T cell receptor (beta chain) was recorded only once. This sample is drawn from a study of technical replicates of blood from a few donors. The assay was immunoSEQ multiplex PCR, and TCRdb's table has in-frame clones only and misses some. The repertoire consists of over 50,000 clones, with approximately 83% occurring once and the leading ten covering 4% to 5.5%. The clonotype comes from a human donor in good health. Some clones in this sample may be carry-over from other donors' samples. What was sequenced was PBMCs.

CDR3 protein: CASSGLAVETQYF. CDR3 DNA sequence: TGTGCCAGCAGCGGACTAGCGGTAGAGACCCAGTACTTC. The chain links TRBV14 to TRBJ2-5; TRBD2 matches at 10 bases. The CDR3 is 13 amino acids. V dropped 5 bases and J dropped 4; count of bases not matched to a gene: 1. Germline-derived CDR1 and CDR2 are SGHDN and FVKESK. Drawing the rest from reference TRBV14 and TRBJ2-5, the complete variable domain is EAGVTQFPSHSVIEKGQTVTLRCDPISGHDNLYWYRRVMGKEIKFLLHFVKESKQDESGMPNNRFLAERTGGTYSTLKVQPAELEDSGVYFCASSGLAVETQYFGPGTRLLVL.